The 6 T cell receptor beta chains in this list originate from one sample, sequenced in a study of cytomegalovirus exposure and HLA in healthy donors. Primers for the PCR totalled 60 Vbeta and 13 Jbeta. The table came from immunoSEQ multiplex PCR; TCRdb's copy has only in-frame clones and leaves some out. The profile shows about 160,000 clones, 60% to 80% of them singletons. Specimen: PBMCs. These TCRs come from a woman between 40 and 50 years old in good health and CMV-seropositive.

The V and J genes are TRBV13 and TRBJ2-5, with TRBD2 as a possible D gene (5 bases). V dropped 2 bases and J dropped 1 base, with 8 bases sitting between them. The CDR3 is made up of 14 amino acids. Germline CDR1 PRHDT, CDR2 FYEKMQ (reference sequence). In DNA, the CDR3 is TGTGCCAGCAGCTTATCCGGACTCCAAGAGACCCAGTACTTC. This codes for CASSLSGLQETQYF. Looking up the rest from reference TRBV13 and TRBJ2-5 gives the full variable domain: AAGVIQSPRHLIKEKRETATLKCYPIPRHDTVYWYQQGPGQDPQFLISFYEKMQSDKGSIPDRFSAQQFSDYHSELNMSSLELGDSALYFCASSLSGLQETQYFGPGTRLLVL.

The chain couples TRBV15 to TRBJ2-5; the match to TRBD1 covers 7 bases. CDR3 length: 17 residues. Germline values: CDR1 LNHNV, CDR2 YYDKDF (reference sequence). Trimming at V came to 2 bases and at J to 1 base, leaving 10 bases not matched to a gene. The CDR3 DNA follows: TGTGCCACCAGCAGAATGGTGACAGGGAAGAGCCAAGAGACCCAGTACTTC. It is translated as CATSRMVTGKSQETQYF.

V gene TRBV6-5 combines with J gene TRBJ2-1; TRBD2 is a possible D gene (5 bases). Trimming stripped 5 bases from V and 12 bases from J, with 17 bases between. The CDR3 contains 13 residues. Germline V gene sequence: CDR1 MNHEY, CDR2 SVGAGI. The CDR3 DNA is TGTGCCAGCAGTCCCACGGGATCCGGCGGGCAGTTCTTC. Translation gives CASSPTGSGGQFF.

The rearrangement joins TRBV5-1 to TRBJ1-1; D may be TRBD1 (6 bases). The CDR3 sequence is 15 residues long. Germline assignment: CDR1 SGHRS and CDR2 YFSETQ. V was pared by 4 bases and J by 3 bases, with 16 bases between. CDR3 DNA sequence: TGCGCCAGCAGCGCGACACAGGGTATACACACTGAAGCTTTCTTT. Translating gives CASSATQGIHTEAFF.

The chain links TRBV10-3 to TRBJ1-2; unclear D gene. This CDR3 is built from 13 residues. Germline V gene data show CDR1 as ENHRY and CDR2 as SYGVKD. V dropped 3 bases and J dropped 14 bases, with 19 bases sitting between them. Written as DNA, the CDR3 is TGTGCCATCAGTGACGCGGGATCGTTAACGACTACCTTC. Protein sequence: CAISDAGSLTTTF.

This clone was observed once. This rearrangement joins TRBV15 to TRBJ1-3; tentative D call: TRBD1 (5 bases). V dropped 0 bases and J dropped 0 bases, with 9 bases sitting between them. CDR3 length: 16 amino acids. CDR1 and CDR2 (germline): LNHNV, YYDKDF (reference sequence). DNA for the CDR3: TGTGCCACCAGCAGAGATCGGGGGAGCTCTGGAAACACCATATATTTT. This gives the protein CATSRDRGSSGNTIYF. The whole variable domain, remainder taken from reference TRBV15 and TRBJ1-3, is DAMVIQNPRYQVTQFGKPVTLSCSQTLNHNVMYWYQQKSSQAPKLLFHYYDKDFNNEADTPDNFQSRRPNTSFCFLDIRSPGLGDTAMYLCATSRDRGSSGNTIYFGEGSWLTVV.